This TCR beta chain was documented in a study of OX40 agonist ivuxolimab in advanced cancers. Study-wide context: Ivuxolimab was a fully human IgG2 agonistic monoclonal antibody targeting the costimulatory receptor OX40 (CD134). Intravenous ivuxolimab was administered to patients every 2 weeks at six dose levels: 0.01, 0.1, 0.3, 1.5, 3 and 10 mg/kg. Of the approximately 53 patients in dose escalation, around 19 had hepatocellular carcinoma, about 15 had melanoma, 9 had renal cell carcinoma and 9 had head and neck cancer. A male proportion of almost 85% and a mean age of 60 years, ranging from about 20 to 80, were recorded for the dose-escalation cohort. Prior anti-PD-1, anti-PD-L1 or anti-CTLA-4 therapy was permitted, and approximately 40% of dose-escalation patients had received checkpoint inhibitors. Three dose-escalation patients achieved partial responses, one with hepatocellular carcinoma and two with cutaneous melanoma. Peripheral TCRbeta sequencing aimed to test whether ivuxolimab altered TCR sequence diversity and caused clonal T-cell expansion. The paper reports the monotherapy dose-escalation portion (N ≈ 50 patients) of the phase I ivuxolimab trial. The full study reports these points: In the 0.1-3.0 mg/kg groups, partial responders were among the patients with the lowest normalized peripheral clonal expansion, particularly in CD8+ T cells. After ivuxolimab, expanded clones were on average more numerous among CD8+ T cells than among CD4+ T cells. At doses of 0.1 to 3.0 mg/kg, clonal expansion of both CD4+ and CD8+ blood T cells was observed from baseline to week 6. Low levels of normalized T-cell clonal expansion were also seen in some patients who did not respond. Antigen specificity was not determined for the clonally expanded peripheral T cells.

Points on this clone: There is no known antigen for this receptor. It has no much larger one-base neighbor in the sample; base qualities were not kept.

For sequencing of the TCRbeta CDR3 region, genomic DNA was extracted from the sorted cells. The immunoSEQ Assay was used to sequence the TCRbeta CDR3 regions. TCRdb holds this immuneACCESS table with in-frame rearrangements only. Some clones are missing; in checked studies, unresolved V genes explain under half, and the rest has no known cause. The sample table contains fewer than 80,000 clones; only one count was recorded for about 85% of them. The ten largest clonotypes hold around 0.6% of the sample. Patients with a history of autoimmune disease or receiving systemic immunosuppression were excluded from the trial. Peripheral blood for TCR sequencing was drawn from every dose cohort at baseline, at cycle 4 day 1 and at cycle 7 day 1. Samples were obtained from an open-label, multicenter, first-in-human phase I dose-escalation trial of ivuxolimab. Adults with locally advanced or metastatic melanoma, renal cell carcinoma, hepatocellular carcinoma or head and neck squamous cell carcinoma were enrolled in the trial. CD4+ and CD8+ T cells were sorted separately from peripheral blood before TCR sequencing.

Reading the germline V gene gives CDR1 SGHRS and CDR2 YFSETQ. V is cut by 4 bases and J by 1 base, and the space between the germline ends is 15 bases. Spanning cysteine to phenylalanine, the CDR3 consists of 15 amino acids. CDR3 DNA is the only sequence kept; it has 45 bases, read in frame from the first base. This TCR derives from an adult with an advanced solid tumor such as melanoma, head and neck, liver or kidney cancer. Recombination joined TRBV5-1 with TRBJ2-7; the D segment might be TRBD1 or TRBD2, since each matches 6 bases. The material was CD4+ or CD8+ T cells sorted from blood, obtained in a trial of the OX40 agonist ivuxolimab. The CDR3 protein: CASSGGREISYEQYF. The DNA is as follows: TGCGCCAGCAGCGGGGGGCGCGAAATTTCCTACGAGCAGTACTTC.